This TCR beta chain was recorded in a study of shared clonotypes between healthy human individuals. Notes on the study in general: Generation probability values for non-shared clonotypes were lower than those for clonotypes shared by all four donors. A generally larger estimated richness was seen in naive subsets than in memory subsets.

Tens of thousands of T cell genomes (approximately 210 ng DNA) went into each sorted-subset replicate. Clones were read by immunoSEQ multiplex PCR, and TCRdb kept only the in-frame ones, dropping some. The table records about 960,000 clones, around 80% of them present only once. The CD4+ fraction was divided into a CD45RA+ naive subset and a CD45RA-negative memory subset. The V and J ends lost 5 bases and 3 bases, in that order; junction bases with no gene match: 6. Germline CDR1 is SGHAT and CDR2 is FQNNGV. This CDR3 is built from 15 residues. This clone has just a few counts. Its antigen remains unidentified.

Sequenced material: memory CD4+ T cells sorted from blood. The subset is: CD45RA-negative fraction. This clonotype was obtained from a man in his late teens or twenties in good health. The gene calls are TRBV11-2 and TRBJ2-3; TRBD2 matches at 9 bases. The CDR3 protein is CASSGPGLATDTQYF. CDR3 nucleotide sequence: TGTGCCAGCAGCGGTCCGGGACTAGCAACAGATACGCAGTATTTT.